These T cell receptor beta chains were read from a single sample in a study of radiotherapy plus CTLA-4 blockade in lung cancer. The repertoire was sequenced with immunoSEQ multiplex PCR; TCRdb's copy has only in-frame clones and lacks some. This table has under 25,000 clones, around 66% appearing once. Here the sequenced sample was peripheral blood, taken from a patient treated with radiotherapy plus ipilimumab. The receptors derive from a human donor with non-small cell lung cancer who had stable disease on radiotherapy plus ipilimumab. CDR3s include the opening cysteine and the closing phenylalanine or tryptophan. Fields, in order: V gene, D gene, clone size, J gene, CDR3 protein, CDR3 DNA. D genes are given only for firm matches. The size entry is marked missing in some rows and otherwise reads once, few, many or a size class.

>TRBV7-9|-|-|TRBJ2-1
CASSLIQAYNEQFF
TGTGCCAGCAGCTTAATTCAGGCCTACAATGAGCAGTTCTTC
>TRBV7-8|-|medium-sized|TRBJ2-3
CASSPPVADTQYF
TGTGCCAGCAGCCCACCTGTGGCAGATACGCAGTATTTT
>TRBV19|-|-|TRBJ2-7
CASSRGTEYEQYF
TGTGCCAGTAGTAGAGGGACCGAATACGAGCAGTACTTC
>TRBV6-6|-|few|TRBJ1-3
CASSYSEGSSRNTIYF
TGTGCCAGCAGTTACTCGGAAGGCAGTTCGAGAAACACCATATATTTT
>TRBV15|TRBD1|-|TRBJ2-3
CATSRDGTGISTDTQYF
TGTGCCACCAGCAGAGATGGGACAGGCATAAGCACAGATACGCAGTATTTT
>TRBV7-2|-|-|TRBJ2-1
CASSLAGSYYNEQFF
TGTGCCAGCAGCTTAGCCGGGAGTTACTACAATGAGCAGTTCTTC
>TRBV6-5|-|-|TRBJ1-1
CASSYGGVVTEAFF
TGTGCCAGCAGTTACGGGGGCGTGGTCACTGAAGCTTTCTTT
>TRBV11-2|-|-|TRBJ1-4
CASSLEGRGIGEKLFF
TGTGCCAGCAGCTTAGAGGGGCGGGGTATCGGGGAAAAACTGTTTTTT
>TRBV7-6|TRBD1|-|TRBJ2-5
CASSLRSGQGWGTQYF
TGTGCCAGCAGCCTTAGGTCGGGACAGGGGTGGGGGACCCAGTACTTC
>TRBV6-5|TRBD2|-|TRBJ2-7
CATNNIAGTYEQYF
TGTGCCACAAATAATATAGCGGGAACCTACGAGCAGTACTTC
>TRBV14|TRBD2|-|TRBJ2-3
CASSQDGTRADTQYF
TGTGCCAGCAGCCAAGATGGGACTAGGGCAGATACGCAGTATTTT
>TRBV7-5|-|few|TRBJ1-2
CASSLSGGSSGYTF
TGTGCCAGCAGCTTAAGTGGGGGGAGCAGTGGCTACACCTTC
>TRBV7-8|-|-|TRBJ2-5
CASSYHRARGQETQYF
TGTGCCAGCAGCTATCACCGGGCCAGGGGCCAAGAGACCCAGTACTTC